This T cell receptor (beta chain) was sequenced during a study of T cell responses to AZD1222 COVID-19 vaccine. The overall study: Pooling of second doses given at about 4 or about 12 weeks was done. Study conclusions and caveats: Vaccination with two AZD1222 doses was followed by a rise in Spike-specific TCR breadth and depth. The sample set comprised mostly white British donors with more females, and clonal diversity was possibly underestimated. Targets within unmutated variant regions were reportedly found for nearly half of spike-specific TCRs.

There are 16 residues in the CDR3. CDR1 is LNHDA and CDR2 is SQIVND in the germline V gene (reference sequence). The V segment lost 7 bases and the J segment 5 bases; nucleotides outside the gene matches: 14. For this clone: Its antigen remains unidentified.

Libraries were prepared by immunoSEQ multiplex PCR; TCRdb keeps only in-frame clonotypes and omits some of them. The top ten clones hold about 1% of a sample with 130,000 or so clones, more than 85% of them seen once. The chain is built from TRBV19 and TRBJ1-2, with 9 bases lining up with TRBD1. The source material was peripheral blood, sampled on day 0 of AZD1222 vaccination. The receptor comes from an adult in good health. CDR3 bases: TGTGCCAGTAAGCCGGGACAGGGCCCGAGGGGGTATGGCTACACCTTC. This encodes CASKPGQGPRGYGYTF.